This T cell receptor (beta chain) was sequenced during a study of identical twins listed by TCRdb under 2016. The study in broad terms: The study deep-sequenced TCR alpha and beta repertoires from monozygotic twins, unrelated adults of various ages and cord blood to test whether fetal clonotypes persist. To rule out contamination, replicate twin experiments were performed at different times with different library preparation protocols. The research as a whole found: Because the same donors could not be followed over many years, the conclusions depended on cross-sectional statistical analysis. Invariant T cells such as MAIT and iNKT could partly confound zero-insertion analyses, although diverse VJ usage argued against such confounding for most clonotypes. Compared with coincidental sharing between unrelated individuals, an excess of low generation-probability sequences was observed among out-of-frame TCR alpha sequences shared between twins. Abundant cord blood beta clonotypes had fewer insertions, young adult naive repertoires showed a similar but weaker trend, and memory repertoires showed no such trend. Recombination models systematically underestimated out-of-frame TCR alpha sharing in monozygotic twins but agreed with sharing between unrelated individuals. In beta out-of-frame sequences, excess twin sharing was weaker, because having fewer shared sequences lowered the signal-to-noise ratio.

The germline V gene encodes CDR1 SGDLS and CDR2 YYNGEE. From cysteine to phenylalanine, the CDR3 is 16 amino acids long. Only the CDR3 portion is preserved as DNA: 48 bases, with reading frame beginning at the first base. V is cut by 0 bases and J by 2 bases, and the space between the germline ends is 14 bases. This clonotype appeared many times. Its antigen target is currently unknown. No quality values exist for individual bases; no much larger clone is one base distant. Receptors were amplified or captured by 5' RACE. The instrument given in TCRdb is Illumina HiSeq 2000. A universal primer binding site was introduced by template switching, and a unique molecular identifier was present in the final cDNA, enabling accurate counting of TCR cDNA molecules. Specific primers in the conserved constant-segment region were used to synthesize first-strand cDNA for TCR alpha and beta chains. To control for contamination, every cDNA library carried two barcodes: a SMART-Mk sample barcode plus Illumina barcodes. TruSeq adapter sequences and Illumina sample barcodes were added in two successive PCR steps. The Illumina HiSeq platform was used with custom primers to sequence TCR alpha and beta cDNA libraries. Regarding the original processing steps: Raw reads were processed with MiGEC to extract unique molecular identifiers, and MiXCR was used to determine CDR3 positions. Recombination models were inferred per individual with the repgenHMM and IGoR tools using an EM algorithm. The tcR package in R was used for shared clonotype analysis, with sharing normalized by the product of cloneset sizes. To study raw recombination without the effects of thymic and clonal selection, out-of-frame nonproductive sequences were analyzed. The raw public reads went through TCRdb reprocessing: fastp at Q25, MiXCR clone calling, in-frame beta chains kept. Rows with a matching CDR3 protein are joined into one entry that keeps the most common DNA and genes. The V and J calls were not made by the authors but by TCRdb's processing. Within this sample are fewer than 650,000 distinct CDR3 sequences, with roughly 7.2% of them counted one time only. The top ten hold roughly 1.6% of the sample.

Every donor was a healthy Caucasian. The twin cohort consisted of three pairs of female monozygotic twins, all aged about 18 to 30 years. Peripheral blood mononuclear cells were used as the source from which RNA for TCR libraries was isolated. This sample was also put to use in a study of yellow fever vaccine responses in identical twins. The second study's paper adds: The T cell response to vaccination in identical twins was reported by the authors to appear partly convergent and partly personalized. In identical twins, the study followed T cell clones that responded to the vaccine with precision.

This receptor was taken from a woman aged 18-30 years in good health. The chain employs TRBV9 and TRBJ1-2; the D gene is perhaps TRBD1, on 6 matching bases. The specimen sequenced was PBMCs. The CDR3 region reads CASSVDLGAGNYGYTF. The DNA sequence reads TGTGCCAGCAGCGTAGATCTGGGGGCAGGGAACTATGGCTACACCTTC.